The 11 T cell receptor beta chains in this list originate from one sample, sequenced in a study of cytomegalovirus exposure and HLA in healthy donors. The PCR had 60 Vbeta and 13 Jbeta primers. TCRdb keeps only in-frame clones here, not all; method: immunoSEQ multiplex PCR. The ten top clones account for less than 3.5%, within a sample of fewer than 150,000 clones. Material for sequencing was PBMCs. These receptors came from a middle-aged man in good health and CMV-seronegative.

The V and J genes are TRBV4-3 and TRBJ1-1, with TRBD1 as a possible D gene (5 bases). The CDR3 totals 14 residues. V was cut by 0 bases and J by 4 bases, with 9 bases left in between. The germline CDR1 and CDR2 sequences are LGHNA and YSLEER. CDR3 DNA: TGCGCCAGCAGCCAAGAGGGGGGAGGCACTGAAGCTTTCTTT. Translated: CASSQEGGGTEAFF.

The gene calls are TRBV4-1 and TRBJ1-6; D unresolved. The germline V gene encodes CDR1 MGHRA and CDR2 YSYEKL. The CDR3 spans 14 residues. Between the trimmed V and J ends, which lost 0 bases and 7 bases, there was a span of 7 bases. CDR3 protein: CASSQERSNSPLHF. CDR3 DNA sequence: TGCGCCAGCAGCCAAGAACGGAGCAATTCACCCCTCCACTTT.

The chain employs TRBV6-5 and TRBJ1-6; D gene ambiguous. The CDR3 has 16 amino acids. The ends were cut back, 4 bases at V and 0 bases at J, with 10 bases in the middle. Germline V lookup: CDR1 MNHEY, CDR2 SVGAGI. CDR3 amino acids: CASSSSPSSYNSPLHF. CDR3 DNA sequence: TGTGCCAGCAGTTCCTCCCCGAGCTCCTATAATTCACCCCTCCACTTT.

The chain joins TRBV29-1 to TRBJ2-7; 7 nucleotides match TRBD1. The CDR3 runs to 12 residues. Per germline, CDR1 SQVTM and CDR2 ANQGSEA. J was trimmed by 1 base and V by 3 bases; bases with no gene match: 0. Here the CDR3 reads CSVETGSYEQYF. The CDR3 bases are TGCAGCGTTGAGACAGGGTCCTACGAGCAGTACTTC.

V is TRBV19 and J is TRBJ2-2; 9 bases map to TRBD1. Looked up from germline, CDR1 is LNHDA and CDR2 is SQIVND (reference sequence). V was pared by 5 bases and J by 4 bases, with 8 bases of the junction left unmatched. This CDR3 contains 16 residues. CDR3: CASSSGQGTSTGELFF. CDR3 in DNA: TGTGCCAGTAGTTCGGGACAGGGTACGAGCACCGGGGAGCTGTTTTTT.

V is TRBV25-1 and J is TRBJ1-5; TRBD1 aligns across 12 bases. Germline V gene sequence: CDR1 MGHDK, CDR2 SYGVNS. The CDR3 totals 14 residues. J lost 6 bases, V lost 8 bases, and 5 bases had no gene match. CDR3 protein: CASRGQGAGQPQHF. The CDR3 nucleotides are TGTGCCAGCCGGGGACAGGGGGCTGGTCAGCCCCAGCATTTT.

The rearrangement joins TRBV7-2 to TRBJ2-7, with D possibly being TRBD1 (5 bases). This CDR3 has 16 residues. Germline-derived CDR1 and CDR2 are SGHTA and FQGNSA. Trimming took 6 bases from V and 3 from J, leaving 21 bases between them. In DNA, the CDR3 is TGTGCCAGCAGAAGAACCCCAGGGTCAGAAAGCTACGAGCAGTACTTC. Its translation is CASRRTPGSESYEQYF. Full variable domain (missing parts from reference TRBV7-2 and TRBJ2-7): GAGVSQSPSNKVTEKGKDVELRCDPISGHTALYWYRQSLGQGLEFLIYFQGNSAPDKSGLPSDRFSAERTGGSVSTLTIQRTQQEDSAVYLCASRRTPGSESYEQYFGPGTRLTVT.

The chain combines TRBV6-1 with TRBJ2-3; perhaps TRBD1 as D (6 bases). The CDR3 covers 15 residues. Trimming removed 8 bases at V and 6 bases at J, with 21 bases between. The V gene's germline CDR1 is MNHNS and CDR2 SASEGT. CDR3 nucleotides: TGTGCCAGCCGAGCACGCTCAGGGGTAAGGGATACGCAGTATTTT. This encodes CASRARSGVRDTQYF.

The chain couples TRBV12-5 to TRBJ1-5; no firm D call. Germline CDR1 reads LGHNT; CDR2 reads FRNRAP. The CDR3 is 16 residues long. The ends were cut back, 5 bases at V and 1 base at J, with 15 bases in the middle. DNA for the CDR3: TGTGCTAGTGGTCCTGGGCCTACGGGGAGCAATCAGCCCCAGCATTTT. Protein: CASGPGPTGSNQPQHF.

The CDR3 DNA follows: TGTGCCATCAGTGAAGGAGTGGTCACAGATACGCAGTATTTT. This codes for CAISEGVVTDTQYF. The genes are TRBV10-3 and TRBJ2-3; D gene uncertain. CDR1 ENHRY and CDR2 SYGVKD come from the germline V gene. The CDR3 runs to 14 residues. V lost 3 bases and J lost 2, with 9 bases in between.

This chain connects TRBV7-2 to TRBJ1-2; D remains unclear. Germline CDR1 SGHTA, CDR2 FQGNSA. The CDR3 extends over 15 amino acids. V was pared by 1 base and J by 0 bases, with 9 bases between. CDR3 in DNA: TGTGCCAGCAGCTTAGATTTCCCAGCTAACTATGGCTACACCTTC. It specifies CASSLDFPANYGYTF.